The 9 T cell receptor beta chains listed next were all sequenced from one sample in a study of cytomegalovirus exposure and HLA in healthy donors. Primers for the PCR totalled 60 Vbeta and 13 Jbeta. Sequencing used immunoSEQ multiplex PCR; TCRdb keeps in-frame clones, though not all of them. Of 200,000 to 250,000 clones in the sample, 76% were seen once. Sample: PBMCs. The receptors stem from a man between 18 and 35 years old in good health and CMV-seronegative.

J is TRBJ2-3 and V is TRBV5-1, with TRBD1 matching over 9 bases. This CDR3 spans 15 amino acids. Germline CDR1 is SGHRS and CDR2 is YFSETQ. The V segment lost 3 bases and the J segment 3 bases; nucleotides outside the gene matches: 5. The CDR3 DNA is TGCGCCAGCAGCTACCGGGACAGGGTAACAGATACGCAGTATTTT. Translated: CASSYRDRVTDTQYF.

The rearrangement joins TRBV30 to TRBJ2-3, with TRBD1 matching 8 bases. This CDR3 is built from 14 residues. V trimming: 5 bases; J trimming: 0 bases; junction bases outside the gene matches: 4. From germline, CDR1 is GTSNPN and CDR2 SVGIG (reference sequence). The CDR3 loop is CAWSRTGSTDTQYF. The CDR3 nucleotides are TGTGCCTGGTCCAGGACAGGGAGCACAGATACGCAGTATTTT.

This clone was detected a few times. This CDR3 is CASSEEVGGTQYF. CDR3 nucleotides: TGTGCCAGCAGTGAAGAAGTAGGGGGTACGCAGTATTTT. V usage is TRBV2 and J usage is TRBJ2-3; weak D call: TRBD1 (6 bases). This CDR3 spans 13 amino acids. Trimming pared 1 base from V and 8 bases from J, leaving 10 bases between. From germline, CDR1 is SNHLY and CDR2 FYNNEI.

This chain connects TRBV28 to TRBJ2-5, with D possibly matching TRBD2 (6 bases). The assigned J gene may be wrong: the sequence end matches TRBJ2-7 better. The CDR3 is 12 residues long. Germline V gives CDR1 MDHEN, CDR2 SYDVKM. CDR3 region: CASSTRMGEQYF. The CDR3, as DNA: TGTGCCAGTTCGACTAGGATGGGCGAGCAGTACTTC.

The V and J genes are TRBV4-1 and TRBJ1-1; D is unresolved. The CDR3 has 15 residues. The germline V gene has CDR1 MGHRA and CDR2 YSYEKL. With 2 bases removed from V and 1 base from J, the gap between germline ends came to 11 bases. CDR3 sequence: CASSQYTDSNTEAFF. The CDR3 DNA is TGCGCCAGCAGCCAATATACAGATTCGAACACTGAAGCTTTCTTT.

V is TRBV5-8 and J is TRBJ2-1, with 8 bases lining up with TRBD1. The junction had 4 bases not matched to a gene; V was cut back by 2 bases and J by 3 bases. From germline, CDR1 is SGHTS and CDR2 YDEGEE. This CDR3 has 15 residues. Here the CDR3 reads CASSFRTGNYNEQFF. The CDR3 bases are TGTGCCAGCAGCTTTCGGACAGGGAACTACAATGAGCAGTTCTTC.

J is TRBJ2-5 and V is TRBV25-1; D is unresolved. Germline CDR1 reads MGHDK; CDR2 reads SYGVNS. Trimming shortened V by 2 bases and J by 0 bases, and 10 bases separated the two germline ends. CDR3 length equals 15 residues. The CDR3 coding sequence is TGTGCCAGCAGTGAAGCTGGAGAGTACCAAGAGACCCAGTACTTC. As protein: CASSEAGEYQETQYF.

The J gene is TRBJ2-7, the V gene TRBV9, with TRBD1 matching over 10 bases. The junction had 5 bases not matched to a gene; V was cut back by 0 bases and J by 5 bases. Germline values: CDR1 SGDLS, CDR2 YYNGEE. The length of the CDR3 is 15 residues. The CDR3 coding sequence is TGTGCCAGCAGCGTAGGTTTGACAGGGGGCGACGAGCAGTACTTC. Protein sequence: CASSVGLTGGDEQYF.

The chain uses TRBV19 and TRBJ1-1; a weak D match, TRBD1 (5 bases). The CDR3 extends over 14 amino acids. Trimming removed 7 bases from V and 3 bases from J, with 15 bases in between. CDR1 LNHDA and CDR2 SQIVND come from the germline V gene (reference sequence). The CDR3 DNA is TGTGCCAGTACCCCTCGGTGGGGGGACACTGAAGCTTTCTTT. It translates to CASTPRWGDTEAFF.